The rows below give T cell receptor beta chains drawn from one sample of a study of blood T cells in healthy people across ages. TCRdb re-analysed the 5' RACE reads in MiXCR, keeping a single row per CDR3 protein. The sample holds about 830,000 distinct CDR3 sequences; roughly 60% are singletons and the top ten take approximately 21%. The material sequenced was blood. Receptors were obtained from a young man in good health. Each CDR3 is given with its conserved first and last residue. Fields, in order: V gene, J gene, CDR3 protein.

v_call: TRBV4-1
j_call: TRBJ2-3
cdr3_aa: CASSRGFGTDTQYF

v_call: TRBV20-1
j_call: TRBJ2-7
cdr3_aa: CSASGGLAVNYEQYF

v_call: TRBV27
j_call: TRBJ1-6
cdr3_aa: CASSLYGYSPLHF

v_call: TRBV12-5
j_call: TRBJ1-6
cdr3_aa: CASGGDRGGSPLHF

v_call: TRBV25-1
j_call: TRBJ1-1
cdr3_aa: CASIYGGSNTEAFF

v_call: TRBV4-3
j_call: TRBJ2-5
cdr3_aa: CASSQEGVGRTQYF

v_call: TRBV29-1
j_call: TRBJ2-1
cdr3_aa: CSVEDGRLAGNEQFF

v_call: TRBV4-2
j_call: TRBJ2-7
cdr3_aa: CASSWAGTGSDEQYF

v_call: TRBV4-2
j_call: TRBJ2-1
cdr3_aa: CASSQDPNGDEQFF

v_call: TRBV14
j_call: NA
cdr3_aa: CASSLLAGGSYNEQYF

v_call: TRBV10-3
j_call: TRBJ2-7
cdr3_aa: CAIGLAGDEQYF

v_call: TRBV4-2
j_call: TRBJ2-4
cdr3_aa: CASSQEAVDVIQYF

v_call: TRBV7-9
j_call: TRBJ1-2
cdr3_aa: CASSSPTHYGYTF

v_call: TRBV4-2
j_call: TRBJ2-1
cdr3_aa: CASSQGTSGISNEQFF

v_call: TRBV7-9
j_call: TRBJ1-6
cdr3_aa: CASSSPGQGDSPLHF

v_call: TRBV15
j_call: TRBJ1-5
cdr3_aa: CAASRDRGEPQHF

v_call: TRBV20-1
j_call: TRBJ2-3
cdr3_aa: CSASRTSGSTDTQYF

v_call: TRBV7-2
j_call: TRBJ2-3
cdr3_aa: CASSLMSDTQYF

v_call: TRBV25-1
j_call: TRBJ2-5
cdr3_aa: CASSEGVLSQWETQYF

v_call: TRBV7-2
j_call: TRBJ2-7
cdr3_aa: CASSLVLTTYEQYF

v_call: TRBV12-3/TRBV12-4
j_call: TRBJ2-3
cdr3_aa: CASRLSTDTQYF

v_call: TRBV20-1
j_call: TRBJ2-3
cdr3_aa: CSTSGTSTDTQYF

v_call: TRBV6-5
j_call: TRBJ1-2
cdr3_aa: CASSYGQGYYGYTF

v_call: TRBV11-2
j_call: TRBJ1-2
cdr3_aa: CASSRRQGATF

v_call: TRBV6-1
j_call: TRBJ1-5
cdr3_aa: CASSEGRDSNQPQHF

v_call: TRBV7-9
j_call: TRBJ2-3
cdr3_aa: CASSGLDRESATQYF

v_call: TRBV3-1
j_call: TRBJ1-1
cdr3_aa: CASSPAAENTEAFF

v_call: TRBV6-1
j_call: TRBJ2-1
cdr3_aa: CASRVTSGGAHEQFF

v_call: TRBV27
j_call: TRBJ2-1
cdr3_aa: CASSFTGEGYNEQFF

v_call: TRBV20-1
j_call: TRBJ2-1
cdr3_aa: CSATGGVVYNEQFF

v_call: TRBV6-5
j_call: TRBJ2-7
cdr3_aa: CASSYSGQGIDEQYF

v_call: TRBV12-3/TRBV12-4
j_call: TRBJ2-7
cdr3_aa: CASRLRTPSEQYF

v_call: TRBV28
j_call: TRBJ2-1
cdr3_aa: CASSIGRGVNNEQFF